This T cell receptor beta chain was recovered during a study of Tregs in tolerant kidney transplant recipients. Overall study results and limits: Antigen-driven expansion was suggested because donor-specific Tregs expanded more than all Tregs in tolerant patients. Few patients were studied, so findings need validation in larger groups. Expanding Tregs on activated donor B cells appeared to best identify donor-specific TCRbeta clones.

The CDR3 sequence is 16 residues long. V shed 1 base and J 1 base; nucleotides not matched to a gene: 6. Per the germline V gene, CDR1 is MNHNS and CDR2 is SASEGT. Details on this clone: Its antigen remains unknown. The read finishes 3 residues shy of the CDR3 end, and the germline J gene is used to complete it.

Method: immunoSEQ multiplex PCR; TCRdb's copy keeps in-frame clones and lacks some. Here the sample table reports 6,000 or so clones. The nonmyeloablative bone marrow transplants came from related graft donors, with transient mixed chimerism. CD4+CD25+CD127- Tregs, CD4+CD25- non-Tregs, CD4 and CD8 cells were sorted. The chain couples TRBV6-1 to TRBJ2-5; 7 positions agree with TRBD2. The sequenced sample was CD4+ T cells from blood (PBMCs), obtained 6 months after the transplant. This sequence originates from a human patient who received a combined kidney and bone marrow transplant. Some T cells may have come from the graft donor. This CDR3 reads CASSEGPASGQETQYF. Partial CDR3 DNA: TGTGCCAGCAGTGAAGGGCCAGCTAGCGGCCAAGAGACC.